Listed here are 24 T cell receptor beta chains from one sample, sequenced in a study of blood T cells in healthy people across ages. A sample-barcoded 5' primer and a J-beta primer mix were used in a second PCR of about 7 to 11 cycles. TCRdb used MiXCR to reprocess the 5' RACE reads, holding one entry per CDR3 protein. The profile shows around 1,500,000 distinct CDR3 sequences, approximately 38% of them singletons. The sequencing input was blood. These receptors were obtained from a woman aged 18 to 35 in good health.

This clonotype turned up a few times. The V gene is TRBV6-5, the J gene TRBJ2-3; a weak D match, TRBD2 (6 bases). V lost 2 bases, J lost 3 bases, and 18 bases lay in between. CDR1 and CDR2 (germline): MNHEY, SVGAGI. The CDR3 is made up of 17 amino acids. The CDR3 DNA reads as TGTGCCAGCAGTTACGGCGCGGGAACTCTTGTGACAGATACGCAGTATTTT. As protein: CASSYGAGTLVTDTQYF.

V gene TRBV7-2 combines with J gene TRBJ2-7; the D is unclear. There are 12 residues in the CDR3. The ends were cut back, 3 bases at V and 3 bases at J, with 6 bases in the middle. In germline, CDR1 is SGHTA, CDR2 FQGNSA. CDR3 region: CASSFPYYEQYF. CDR3 DNA sequence: TGTGCCAGCAGCTTCCCCTACTACGAGCAGTACTTC. Looking up the rest from reference TRBV7-2 and TRBJ2-7 gives the full variable domain: GAGVSQSPSNKVTEKGKDVELRCDPISGHTALYWYRQSLGQGLEFLIYFQGNSAPDKSGLPSDRFSAERTGGSVSTLTIQRTQQEDSAVYLCASSFPYYEQYFGPGTRLTVT.

DNA for the CDR3: TGCAGTGCTTGGGATAAGGGCTACACCTTC. Encoded protein: CSAWDKGYTF. The V gene is TRBV20-1, the J gene TRBJ1-2; D not certain. Germline loops: CDR1 DFQATT, CDR2 SNEGSKA (reference sequence). The V end was cut by 5 bases, the J end by 8 bases, with 9 bases between. The CDR3 loop spans 10 amino acids.

This clonotype was detected a few times. The V and J genes are TRBV6-5 and TRBJ2-6, with D perhaps TRBD1 (5 bases). V gave up 6 bases and J gave up 4 bases, with 10 bases separating them. The CDR3 length is 14 residues. CDR1 MNHEY and CDR2 SVGAGI come from the germline V gene. The CDR3 spells CASSPTAGANVLTF. The CDR3 DNA is TGTGCCAGCAGCCCGACAGCCGGGGCCAACGTCCTGACTTTC.

The chain couples TRBV2 to TRBJ1-2; 9 nucleotides align to TRBD1. CDR1 is SNHLY and CDR2 is FYNNEI in the germline V gene. The CDR3 runs to 15 residues. V shed 4 bases and J 3 bases; nucleotides not matched to a gene: 6. The CDR3 bases are TGTGCCAGCAGTGCAGGGACAGGGCCATACTATGGCTACACCTTC. This translates into CASSAGTGPYYGYTF.

This clonotype was seen a handful of times. The gene calls are TRBV23-1 and TRBJ2-2; D not certain. TRBV23-1 is classed as an ORF, of uncertain function. Trimming removed 0 bases from V and 3 bases from J, with 5 bases in between. This CDR3 has 14 residues. CDR3 amino acids: CASSQSPDTGELFF. In DNA, the CDR3 is TGCGCCAGCAGTCAATCCCCTGACACCGGGGAGCTGTTTTTT.

This clonotype turned up a few times. The chain couples TRBV20-1 to TRBJ2-7; 7 nucleotides agree with TRBD2. CDR1 is DFQATT and CDR2 is SNEGSKA in the germline V gene (reference sequence). The CDR3 consists of 16 residues. The trim removed 3 bases at V and 7 bases at J, leaving 18 bases unmatched. The CDR3 DNA follows: TGCAGTGCTAGTCGGTCTAGCGGAGTCTCCTACAATGAGCAGTACTTC. Amino acid sequence: CSASRSSGVSYNEQYF.

Turning to this clonotype: An end of the junction differs from the germline gene, which may be a read error. The chain couples TRBV6-1 to TRBJ1-3; TRBD1 matches 8 bases. The CDR3 is 16 amino acids. Germline CDR1 reads MNHNS; CDR2 reads SASEGT. The CDR3 DNA reads as TGTGCCATCAGTGAACGGGACAGGACAGACTTAAACACCATATATTTT. Amino acids: CAISERDRTDLNTIYF.

The chain has TRBV10-1 and TRBJ2-7; D possibly corresponds to TRBD1 (6 bases). The V gene's germline CDR1 is WNHNN and CDR2 SYGVQD (reference sequence). Trimming left V 3 bases short and J 3 bases short, with 9 bases between. This CDR3 spans 13 amino acids. CDR3 amino acids: CASSDPDSYEQYF. The CDR3 region has the DNA TGCGCCAGCAGTGACCCGGACAGCTACGAGCAGTACTTC.

V and J are TRBV7-2 and TRBJ2-1; 7 bases fit TRBD2. The V and J ends lost 2 bases and 0 bases, in that order; junction bases with no gene match: 22. Germline V lookup: CDR1 SGHTA, CDR2 FQGNSA. This CDR3 spans 22 amino acids. The CDR3 is CASSLPARTRLDREGSYNEQFF. The DNA for the CDR3 is TGTGCCAGCAGCTTACCAGCCCGGACTAGGTTAGACAGAGAGGGCTCCTACAATGAGCAGTTCTTC.

CDR3 protein: CASSSGLIYNEQFF. CDR3 coding DNA: TGTGCCAGCAGTAGCGGGCTAATTTACAATGAGCAGTTCTTC. The gene calls are TRBV2 and TRBJ2-1, with D maybe TRBD2 (6 bases). The CDR3 has 14 residues. Germline CDR1 and CDR2: SNHLY and FYNNEI. The germline V and J ends were trimmed by 5 bases and 4 bases, with 12 bases remaining between them.

This clonotype turned up a few times. The V and J genes are TRBV6-2 or TRBV6-3 and TRBJ2-3; 9 nucleotides align to TRBD2. The ends lost 7 bases at V and 6 bases at J; junction bases unmatched: 11. Germline V gene data show CDR1 as MNHEY and CDR2 as SVGEGT. The CDR3 contains 15 residues. The DNA of the CDR3 is TGTGCCAGCACCCGGGGGCGGGGGGGCCCCGATACGCAGTATTTT. This sequence encodes CASTRGRGGPDTQYF.

There are many counts of this clonotype. The chain couples TRBV5-1 to TRBJ2-7; the D is unclear. CDR3 size: 13 residues. The germline CDR1 and CDR2 sequences are SGHRS and YFSETQ. V was cut by 0 bases and J by 2 bases, with 6 bases left in between. In nucleotides, the CDR3 is TGCGCCAGCAGCTTGGAGACAACCTACGAGCAGTACTTC. Its translation is CASSLETTYEQYF.

The V and J genes are TRBV12-3 or TRBV12-4 and TRBJ1-3; D gene ambiguous. V was cut by 8 bases and J by 4 bases, with 12 bases left in between. The CDR3 spans 13 residues. The CDR3 region has the DNA TGTGCCAGCTCAACGAGGGCAGGAAACACCATATATTTT. This translates into CASSTRAGNTIYF.

The chain employs TRBV9 and TRBJ1-2, with 12 bases matching TRBD1. The CDR3 covers 16 residues. Germline V gene sequence: CDR1 SGDLS, CDR2 YYNGEE. J gave up 8 bases and V 3 bases, and 11 bases lay outside the gene matches. The CDR3 spells CASSAHEGQGARGYTF. The DNA for the CDR3 is TGTGCCAGCAGCGCTCATGAGGGACAGGGGGCGCGAGGCTACACCTTC.

This clonotype was seen only a few times. The chain joins TRBV7-8 to TRBJ1-5; TRBD1 agrees at 7 bases. Trimming took 5 bases from V and 6 from J; bases not matched to a gene: 10. CDR1 is SGHVS and CDR2 is FQNEAQ in the germline V gene. CDR3 size: 15 residues. DNA of the CDR3: TGTGCCAGCAGCCTACAGGGGATTCTTGGTCAGCCCCAGCATTTT. It is translated as CASSLQGILGQPQHF.

V gene TRBV11-2 combines with J gene TRBJ2-7; 7 bases align to TRBD2. The V gene end was trimmed by 2 bases and the J gene end by 4 bases; junction bases not matched to a gene: 8. The CDR3 totals 15 residues. Germline V CDR1 and CDR2: SGHAT, FQNNGV. The CDR3 loop is CASSLIGPSGYEQYF. The CDR3 bases are TGTGCCAGCAGCTTAATCGGTCCTAGCGGTTACGAGCAGTACTTC. Based on the CDR3 plus reference TRBV11-2 and TRBJ2-7, the full variable domain is EAGVAQSPRYKIIEKRQSVAFWCNPISGHATLYWYQQILGQGPKLLIQFQNNGVVDDSQLPKDRFSAERLKGVDSTLKIQPAKLEDSAVYLCASSLIGPSGYEQYFGPGTRLTVT.

At least ten counts were recorded for this clonotype. V is TRBV29-1 and J is TRBJ2-1; D gene uncertain. V was trimmed by 6 bases and J by 3 bases, leaving 12 bases between them. The CDR3 sequence is 13 residues long. Germline V CDR1 and CDR2: SQVTM, ANQGSEA. Written as DNA, the CDR3 is TGCAGCGTCCGGGTTTTAAACTACAATGAGCAGTTCTTC. It encodes CSVRVLNYNEQFF.

This clonotype was picked up one time. J is TRBJ2-3 and V is TRBV24-1; D might be TRBD1 or TRBD2, each matching 5 bases. The CDR3 covers 13 residues. The germline V gene encodes CDR1 KGHDR and CDR2 SFDVKD. V was cut by 10 bases and J by 2 bases, with 12 bases left in between. In nucleotides, the CDR3 is TGTGCCACAGGGGACGGGAACACAGATACGCAGTATTTT. This sequence encodes CATGDGNTDTQYF.

About this clonotype: The junction does not match germline at one end; this may be a read error. The chain recombines TRBV3-1 with TRBJ2-7; 8 nucleotides line up with TRBD1. The CDR3 length is 14 residues. Germline V CDR1 and CDR2: LGHDT, YNNKEL (reference sequence). The CDR3 spells CASTQGDRGHEQYF. The CDR3 nucleotides are TGTGCCAGCACCCAAGGAGACAGGGGCCACGAGCAGTACTTC.

This chain connects TRBV3-1 to TRBJ1-2; D may be TRBD1 (6 bases). The germline V gene has CDR1 LGHDT and CDR2 YNNKEL (reference sequence). Trimming cost V 2 bases and J 7 bases, with 14 bases left between them. The CDR3 is 14 amino acids. Here the CDR3 reads CASSQFLGGSGYTF. The CDR3 nucleotides read TGTGCCAGCAGCCAATTCCTAGGGGGGTCTGGCTACACCTTC.

The V call is TRBV2, the J call TRBJ2-7; 7 bases match TRBD1. Germline-derived CDR1 and CDR2 are SNHLY and FYNNEI. V trimming: 5 bases; J trimming: 4 bases; junction bases outside the gene matches: 11. The CDR3 has 15 residues. The CDR3 sequence is CASSTDRTGLYEQYF. For the CDR3, the DNA is TGTGCCAGCAGTACCGACCGGACAGGTTTATACGAGCAGTACTTC.

This clonotype has more than one count but fewer than ten. The chain carries TRBV3-1 and TRBJ2-7, with a tentative D call TRBD1 (6 bases). V was clipped by 0 bases and J by 6 bases, with 12 bases between them. This CDR3 is built from 14 residues. Germline-derived CDR1 and CDR2 are LGHDT and YNNKEL (reference sequence). DNA of the CDR3: TGTGCCAGCAGCCAAGAAAACAGGGAGTTCGAGCAGTACTTC. Its translation is CASSQENREFEQYF.

The chain recombines TRBV3-1 with TRBJ2-1; 8 nucleotides line up with TRBD2. The CDR3 loop spans 14 amino acids. Germline lookup yields CDR1 LGHDT and CDR2 YNNKEL (reference sequence). V gave up 6 bases and J gave up 5 bases; unmatched junction bases: 6. CDR3 DNA: TGTGCCAGCAGGCCGACTAGCGTAAACAATGAGCAGTTCTTC. Translated: CASRPTSVNNEQFF.